This TCR beta chain emerged from a study of somatic mutations in cytotoxic T cells in rheumatoid arthritis (dated by TCRdb to 2016 to 2017). Some background on the complete study: Peripheral blood (approximately 32 ml EDTA) was collected from patients immediately after diagnosis and before any treatment began. Some V beta antibody-stained T-cell populations were flow-sorted on a FACSAria II or Sony SH800 at nearly 100% purity, and sorted V beta1+ cells also underwent TCRB sequencing. Patients and controls did not essentially differ in median age, which was nearly identical between the groups. Whether expanded CD8+ T-cell clones in untreated, newly diagnosed rheumatoid arthritis carry somatic mutations was the study question, and clonality was characterized with TCRB deep sequencing. TCRB deep sequencing was performed for approximately 61 rheumatoid arthritis patients and about 20 healthy controls. The research as a whole found: CD8+ clonality increased with age in patients (Spearman r of about 0.5) but not in healthy controls. The slight underrepresentation of TRBV07 in patients was not corrected for multiple comparisons. The largest CD8+ clone made up more than 20% of CD8+ cells in about an eighth of the 65 patients, and blood and synovial fluid shared several identical CD8+ TCRB sequences. CD8+ T-cell clonality in rheumatoid arthritis patients was not significantly different from that in age-matched healthy controls. The antigen targets of the expanded CD8+ clones were unknown, and absence from virus-specific databases did not rule out viral specificity.

Taken from cysteine to phenylalanine, the CDR3 has 14 residues. Just the 42-base CDR3 DNA is kept, in frame starting at base 1. V and J are truncated by 5 bases and 7 bases respectively, leaving an intervening sequence of 17 bases. Reading the germline V gene (reference sequence) gives CDR1 SEHNR and CDR2 FQNEAQ. This clone was counted between two and nine times. It lacks a known antigen. Base-call qualities are not available, and no considerably larger clone is one nucleotide away. TCRB CDR3 sequencing used the immunoSEQ assay on genomic DNA. Concerning the study's data processing: Only a few patient CD8+ clones larger than 1% matched published virus-specific TCRB sequences when compared against them. Nothing other than productive TCRB rearrangements was included in the analyses. Defining a clone by its unique TCRB CDR3 sequence, the study calculated clonality as a productive clonality index derived from Shannon entropy. The template counts of each clone relative to the total templates per sample were used to calculate repertoire overlap between two samples. V-gene usage from TCRB sequencing and V-gene usage measured by flow cytometry were correlated (Spearman r of around 0.6). The table comes from immuneACCESS by way of TCRdb, which keeps in-frame sequences with V and J called. Part of the clones is missing from these tables; in studies checked, under half for an unresolved V gene and the rest for unknown reasons. The V and J calls and clone size come from that table; D and trimming were worked out from the DNA. The sample has roughly 20,000 clones on record, over 80% of them singletons. Together, the top ten hold 13% to 15% of the sample.

CD4+ and CD8+ cells were isolated by positive magnetic bead selection on an AutoMACS, and purity was checked by flow cytometry. A TCR V beta antibody panel was used in flow cytometry to screen first for clonal expansions, which were then characterized by TCRB deep sequencing of sorted CD8+ fractions. Peripheral blood mononuclear cells were obtained using density gradient separation with Ficoll-Paque PLUS. Nucleospin Tissue or Tissue XS kits were used to extract DNA from CD4-enriched, CD8-enriched or PBMC samples, and a Qubit 2.0 fluorometer was used for quantification. This receptor was obtained from an adult with rheumatoid arthritis. The chain joins TRBV7-9 to TRBJ1-2; matching of 5 bases hints at TRBD1 as the D gene. Sequencing input: CD8+ T cells sorted from blood. The CDR3 protein: CASSLGVGRFGYTF. The DNA sequence reads TGTGCCAGCAGCCTCGGGGTGGGGCGCTTTGGCTACACCTTC.